This T cell receptor beta chain stems from a study of blood T cell repertoires in COVID-19. The wider study: COVID-19 samples, acute and convalescent, were from the United States, Italy and Spain. PBMCs, B-cell-depleted T cells, or T cells were the source of the cDNA or gDNA that made up the material.

There are 14 residues in the CDR3. Germline CDR1 and CDR2: MNHEY and SMNVEV (reference sequence). The junction had 7 bases not matched to a gene; V was cut back by 6 bases and J by 6 bases. Per the authors' pipeline: Reference gene primers were amplified, and this amplification served to estimate nucleated cell counts. Clones were read by immunoSEQ multiplex PCR, and TCRdb kept only the in-frame ones, dropping some. The V and J calls and the clone size are those of that table, but D and trimming were determined from the DNA. The profile shows about 83,000 clones, about nine tenths of them singletons.

The sequence was obtained from a woman of 80 years or more with active or convalescent COVID-19. The chain carries TRBV27 and TRBJ1-5, with TRBD1 identical over 8 bases. The specimen was peripheral blood. CDR3 sequence: CASRDLQGGQPQHF. As DNA, the CDR3 is TGTGCCAGCAGGGACCTACAGGGGGGTCAGCCCCAGCATTTT.